The 13 T cell receptor beta chains reported below all come from one sample, sequenced in a study of cytomegalovirus exposure and HLA in healthy donors. PCR employed 60 Vbeta and 13 Jbeta primers. The data were produced by immunoSEQ multiplex PCR, yet TCRdb's version contains in-frame clones alone and is incomplete. The repertoire holds over 90,000 clones, approximately 82% seen once, with roughly 2.6% in the top ten. Material: PBMCs. The origin of the receptors is a middle-aged man in good health and CMV-seronegative.

The V and J genes are TRBV5-1 and TRBJ2-1; possibly TRBD2 for D (7 bases). This CDR3 contains 16 residues. V was cut by 4 bases and J by 0 bases, with 14 bases left in between. The germline gives CDR1 SGHRS, CDR2 YFSETQ. DNA of the CDR3: TGCGCCAGCAGCCGATCCGGGGGGCCCTCCTACAATGAGCAGTTCTTC. Amino acids: CASSRSGGPSYNEQFF. Full variable domain (rest looked up from reference TRBV5-1 and TRBJ2-1): KAGVTQTPRYLIKTRGQQVTLSCSPISGHRSVSWYQQTPGQGLQFLFEYFSETQRNKGNFPGRFSGRQFSNSRSEMNVSTLELGDSALYLCASSRSGGPSYNEQFFGPGTRLTVL.

The chain has TRBV5-1 and TRBJ1-4; possible D gene TRBD1, 6 bases. The CDR3 covers 15 residues. Trimming stripped 5 bases from V and 4 bases from J, with 15 bases between. CDR1 is SGHRS, CDR2 YFSETQ, per germline. DNA of the CDR3: TGCGCCAGCAGGGGAGGGGGAAGAGGTAATGAAAAACTGTTTTTT. It codes for CASRGGGRGNEKLFF.

This clone was seen a handful of times. J is TRBJ1-2 and V is TRBV6-6, with 8 positions matching TRBD1. The CDR3 covers 15 residues. CDR1 and CDR2 (germline): MNHNY, SVGAGI (reference sequence). The trim removed 5 bases at V and 10 bases at J, leaving 15 bases unmatched. This chain's CDR3 is CASSARSRTGSSYTF. CDR3 DNA sequence: TGTGCCAGCAGTGCCAGGTCCCGGACAGGGTCCTCCTACACCTTC.

The chain recombines TRBV2 with TRBJ2-3, with 14 bases that match TRBD2. Germline V lookup: CDR1 SNHLY, CDR2 FYNNEI. This CDR3 has 16 residues. With V trimmed by 6 bases and J by 6 bases, 8 bases remained unmatched. The CDR3: CASRASGTSGGDTQYF. CDR3 nucleotide sequence: TGTGCCAGCAGAGCTTCCGGGACTAGCGGGGGCGATACGCAGTATTTT.

V gene TRBV27 combines with J gene TRBJ1-4; D ambiguous. CDR1 and CDR2 from the germline V gene are MNHEY and SMNVEV (reference sequence). The germline V and J ends were trimmed by 1 base and 7 bases, with 13 bases remaining between them. This CDR3 has 15 residues. Written as DNA, the CDR3 is TGTGCCAGCAGTTTATTTGGCAGGCCAAGTGAAAAACTGTTTTTT. It yields the protein CASSLFGRPSEKLFF.

The chain couples TRBV2 to TRBJ2-5; the D gene is possibly TRBD2 (7 bases). CDR1 and CDR2 from the germline V gene are SNHLY and FYNNEI. Trimming left V 6 bases short and J 1 base short, with 15 bases between. The CDR3 runs to 15 residues. CDR3 in DNA: TGTGCCAGCAGCCGAGGGGGGGGGCTCCAAGAGACCCAGTACTTC. Amino acid sequence: CASSRGGGLQETQYF.

This clone was seen only once. The chain uses TRBV11-2 and TRBJ1-2, with 7 bases matching TRBD1. This CDR3 spans 17 amino acids. J was trimmed by 5 bases and V by 1 base; bases with no gene match: 13. Per the germline V gene, CDR1 is SGHAT and CDR2 is FQNNGV. CDR3 protein: CASSLGPTTGTDYGYTF. DNA for the CDR3: TGTGCCAGCAGCTTAGGGCCTACCACCGGGACAGATTATGGCTACACCTTC.

The chain combines TRBV7-9 with TRBJ1-6; 9 bases map to TRBD1. Germline trimming cut 5 bases from V and 10 bases from J; bases unmatched to any gene: 12. Per germline, CDR1 SEHNR and CDR2 FQNEAQ (reference sequence). The CDR3 is 16 residues long. DNA of the CDR3: TGTGCCAGCAGCCACGCGCCGGGACAGGGCAGATCACCCCTCCACTTT. As protein: CASSHAPGQGRSPLHF.

The chain's CDR3 is CAWSAPRRGQPGYGYTF. CDR3 nucleotides: TGTGCCTGGAGTGCCCCTCGAAGGGGACAGCCCGGGTATGGCTACACCTTC. The chain couples TRBV30 to TRBJ1-2; 7 bases map to TRBD1. CDR3 size: 17 residues. V shed 1 base, J shed 5 bases, and the junction held 16 bases outside the gene matches. The germline gives CDR1 GTSNPN, CDR2 SVGIG (reference sequence). The full variable domain, completed using reference TRBV30 and TRBJ1-2, is SQTIHQWPATLVQPVGSPLSLECTVEGTSNPNLYWYRQAAGRGLQLLFYSVGIGQISSEVPQNLSASRPQDRQFILSSKKLLLSDSGFYLCAWSAPRRGQPGYGYTFGSGTRLTVV.

J is TRBJ1-5 and V is TRBV19; D might be TRBD1 (6 bases). Germline loops: CDR1 LNHDA, CDR2 SQIVND (reference sequence). The germline V and J ends were trimmed by 6 bases and 7 bases, with 28 bases remaining between them. The CDR3 totals 18 residues. CDR3 residues: CASSLPLAGTNDRQPQHF. The CDR3 coding sequence is TGTGCCAGTAGCCTCCCCCTAGCCGGGACAAACGATAGGCAGCCCCAGCATTTT. Combining the CDR3 with reference TRBV19 and TRBJ1-5 gives the whole variable domain DGGITQSPKYLFRKEGQNVTLSCEQNLNHDAMYWYRQDPGQGLRLIYYSQIVNDFQKGDIAEGYSVSREKKESFPLTVTSAQKNPTAFYLCASSLPLAGTNDRQPQHFGDGTRLSIL.

This sequence joins TRBV18 and TRBJ2-1; D perhaps matches TRBD1 (6 bases). Trimming stripped 4 bases from V and 4 bases from J, with 11 bases between. The CDR3 runs 14 residues. Germline assignment: CDR1 KGHSH and CDR2 LQKENI. Written as DNA, the CDR3 is TGTGCCAGCTCACTCTCGACAGGATACAATGAGCAGTTCTTC. Encoded protein: CASSLSTGYNEQFF.

The gene calls are TRBV9 and TRBJ1-2; no firm D call. Germline CDR1 is SGDLS and CDR2 is YYNGEE. The length of the CDR3 is 13 residues. The germline V and J ends were trimmed by 2 bases and 2 bases, with 7 bases remaining between them. The CDR3 is CASSVGDNYGYTF. CDR3 nucleotide sequence: TGTGCCAGCAGCGTCGGAGACAACTATGGCTACACCTTC.

J is TRBJ2-1 and V is TRBV7-3; TRBD1 might be the D (6 bases). V was pared by 1 base and J by 4 bases, with 17 bases between. The germline V gene encodes CDR1 SGHTA and CDR2 FQGTGA. The CDR3 contains 17 residues. CDR3 region: CASSLRDTRGSYNEQFF. Here the CDR3 DNA reads TGTGCCAGCAGCTTAAGGGACACACGAGGGAGTTACAATGAGCAGTTCTTC.